Listed below are T cell receptor beta chains from one sample, sequenced in a study of T cell repertoires in cytomegalovirus infection. TCRdb fed the reads into MiXCR, producing one record per CDR3 protein. The data show some 400,000 distinct CDR3 sequences, 15% to 20% seen once. The sample taken for sequencing was PBMCs. These receptors all stem from a human donor in good health (CMV status not recorded). Some clones in this sample may be carry-over from other donors' samples. CDR3s include the opening cysteine and the closing phenylalanine or tryptophan. A D gene is named only where the DNA matches it firmly. Not every row has a clone size; where given, it reads once, few, many or a size class.

TRBJ1-1 | - | TRBD1 | TRBV19 | TGTGCCAGTACCCTGACAGGGTGGGCCACTGAAGCTTTCTTT | CASTLTGWATEAFF
TRBJ2-2 | - | - | TRBV6-2/TRBV6-3 | TGTGCCAGTTTGGACTGGAACACCGGGGAGCTGTTTTTT | CASLDWNTGELFF
TRBJ1-2 | - | TRBD1 | TRBV30 | TGTGCCTGGAGTGCCCTACTTACAGGGGGCGTTAACTATGGCTACACCTTC | CAWSALLTGGVNYGYTF
TRBJ2-7 | many | - | TRBV6-1 | TGTGCCAGCAGCCTCACAGGGTTATACGAGCAGTACTTC | CASSLTGLYEQYF
TRBJ2-1 | - | TRBD2 | TRBV4-2 | TGTGCCAGCTCAAGTCCTAGCGGGAGTGGTGTCTGGAATGAGCAGTTCTTC | CASSSPSGSGVWNEQFF
TRBJ2-7 | few | - | TRBV2 | TGTGCCAGCAGTGAGAACCGGGACGACTACGAGCAGTACTTC | CASSENRDDYEQYF
TRBJ1-1 | many | - | TRBV7-2 | TGTGCCAGCAGCTTAGTTTCCGATGTTGAAGCTTTCTTT | CASSLVSDVEAFF
TRBJ2-3 | - | TRBD2 | TRBV20-1 | TGCAGTGCTAGGCCGCGGGGGGGAACAGATACGCAGTATTTT | CSARPRGGTDTQYF
TRBJ1-1 | many | TRBD1 | TRBV7-2 | TGTGCCAGCAGCGTACAGGGGGCCGACACTGAAGCTTTCTTT | CASSVQGADTEAFF
TRBJ2-7 | - | TRBD1 | TRBV2 | TGTGCCAGCCTTAAAGGGGGCTCTGGCGAGCAGTACTTC | CASLKGGSGEQYF
TRBJ2-3 | many | - | TRBV7-8 | TGTGCCAGCAGCCCGCCAGCGGTTCGCACAGATACGCAGTATTTT | CASSPPAVRTDTQYF
TRBJ2-3 | many | - | TRBV27 | TGTGCCAGCAGTACGACACTGAGGGATCCAGGTGCAGATACGCAGTATTTT | CASSTTLRDPGADTQYF
TRBJ2-1 | many | TRBD2 | TRBV11-2 | TGTGCCAGCAGCTCCTTAGCGGGAGGGCACAATGAGCAGTTCTTC | CASSSLAGGHNEQFF
TRBJ2-5 | many | TRBD1 | TRBV5-6 | TGTGCCAGCAGCTTGTGGGACAGCCCAGTATCGGAGACCCAGTACTTC | CASSLWDSPVSETQYF
TRBJ2-7 | - | TRBD2 | TRBV7-9 | TGTGCCAGCAGCTATAGCGGGAGGGCCTACGAGCAGTACTTC | CASSYSGRAYEQYF
TRBJ2-2 | few | TRBD2 | TRBV10-3 | TGTGCCATCAGCGAGGGTCCAGCGGGAGTTCATCCCGGGGAGCTGTTTTTT | CAISEGPAGVHPGELFF
TRBJ2-1 | - | TRBD2 | TRBV7-2 | TGTGCCAGCAGCCCCCGGGGTAGCGGGAGTCGGGACTCTGAGCAGTTCTTC | CASSPRGSGSRDSEQFF
TRBJ1-2 | few | - | TRBV2 | TGTGCCAGCAGTGAAGCAGATTACTATGGCTACACCTTC | CASSEADYYGYTF
TRBJ1-1 | many | - | TRBV7-9 | TGTGCCAGCAGCCCTCGAGAGAGAAAGGACTTGAACACTGAAGCTTTCTTT | CASSPRERKDLNTEAFF
TRBJ2-7 | many | - | TRBV7-2 | TGTGCCAGCAGCTTGGCCAGGGGAGTAGGGCAGTACTTC | CASSLARGVGQYF
TRBJ2-1 | few | TRBD1 | TRBV7-2 | TGTGCCAGCAGCCAAATAGGACAGGGTTACAATGAGCAGTTCTTC | CASSQIGQGYNEQFF
TRBJ1-5 | few | - | TRBV10-3 | TGTGCCATCAGTGTTTCGGGGTTCAATCAGCCCCAGCATTTT | CAISVSGFNQPQHF
TRBJ2-1 | - | - | TRBV28 | TGTGCCAGCATGTCCGGGGGAACCTCCTACAATGAGCAGTTCTTC | CASMSGGTSYNEQFF
TRBJ2-3 | - | TRBD2 | TRBV20-1 | TGCAGTGCTCAAGGGACTAGCGGATACACAGATACGCAGTATTTT | CSAQGTSGYTDTQYF
TRBJ1-5 | many | TRBD1 | TRBV19 | TGTGCCAGTAGGCCTGACAGGGAGTATCAGCCCCAGCATTTT | CASRPDREYQPQHF
TRBJ1-2 | many | - | TRBV12-3/TRBV12-4 | TGTGCCAGCAGCCCCTTTCGGGCAGGGGAAGGCTATGGCTACACCTTC | CASSPFRAGEGYGYTF
TRBJ1-3 | many | - | TRBV7-2 | TGTGCCAGCAGCTTTTTACAGGGAGAAGTGGTCTCTGGAAACACCATATATTTT | CASSFLQGEVVSGNTIYF